Listed here are 18 T cell receptor beta chains from one sample, sequenced in a study of CD8+ T cells in alopecia areata. The authors extracted RNA and reverse transcribed it into cDNA as the sequencing template. Some clones are missing from TCRdb's copy, which holds only in-frame ones; the method was immunoSEQ multiplex PCR. The table records around 200,000 clones, around half of them present only once. Treatment specified: oral pan-JAK inhibitor, 5-10 mg twice daily. Sequencing used CD8+ T cells sorted from blood, obtained at week 24, from a patient treated with tofacitinib. The receptors shown here come from a human donor with alopecia areata.

There are a few counts of this clone. This chain joins TRBV14 and TRBJ2-3; 9 bases are a match to TRBD2. CDR1 is SGHDN, CDR2 FVKESK, per germline. The CDR3 extends over 14 amino acids. Unmatched junction bases numbered 4, after V lost 4 bases and J lost 5 bases. The CDR3 loop reads CASSLRGGLDTQYF. DNA for the CDR3: TGTGCCAGCAGCCTGCGGGGGGGCCTAGATACGCAGTATTTT.

This clone was seen once. The chain joins TRBV19 to TRBJ1-2; D ambiguous. V was clipped by 8 bases and J by 2 bases, with 18 bases between them. Germline CDR1 is LNHDA and CDR2 is SQIVND (reference sequence). The CDR3 covers 15 residues. DNA of the CDR3: TGTGCCAGTGCTCAAGGACCGGGCTGGAACTATGGCTACACCTTC. Its protein product is CASAQGPGWNYGYTF.

This clone appeared many times. This chain uses TRBV14 with TRBJ1-1, with 10 bases fitting TRBD1. The trim removed 1 base at V and 11 bases at J, leaving 4 bases unmatched. The V gene's germline CDR1 is SGHDN and CDR2 FVKESK. This CDR3 has 13 residues. This chain's CDR3 is CASSQVDRGQAFF. Here the CDR3 DNA reads TGTGCCAGCAGCCAAGTTGACAGGGGGCAGGCTTTCTTT.

This chain uses TRBV4-3 with TRBJ2-7, with no clear D. There are 14 residues in the CDR3. V was cut by 1 base and J by 1 base, with 8 bases left in between. CDR1 LGHNA and CDR2 YSLEER come from the germline V gene. CDR3 region: CASSQGSRSYEQYF. CDR3 coding DNA: TGCGCCAGCAGCCAAGGGTCGCGTTCCTACGAGCAGTACTTC.

The CDR3 is CASSPREDLFEKLFF. CDR3 in DNA: TGTGCCAGCAGCCCCCGGGAGGACTTGTTTGAAAAACTGTTTTTT. The gene calls are TRBV9 and TRBJ1-4, with D unresolved. Trimming stripped 4 bases from V and 7 bases from J, with 17 bases between. Germline CDR1 is SGDLS and CDR2 is YYNGEE. The CDR3 consists of 15 residues.

This clone was seen a few times. In nucleotides, the CDR3 is TGTGCCAGCAGTTGGAACCAGGAGGACTATGGCTACACCTTC. Residues: CASSWNQEDYGYTF. V gene TRBV6-6 combines with J gene TRBJ1-2; D gene uncertain. Trimming left V 4 bases short and J 3 bases short, with 12 bases between. This CDR3 has 14 residues. CDR1 MNHNY and CDR2 SVGAGI come from the germline V gene (reference sequence).

This chain connects TRBV11-2 to TRBJ2-3, with D possibly matching TRBD2 (7 bases). Trimming removed 1 base at V and 2 bases at J, with 19 bases between. CDR3 length equals 18 residues. Germline values: CDR1 SGHAT, CDR2 FQNNGV. DNA for the CDR3: TGTGCCAGCAGCTTAGTCGGTCGGGGAGGGGGACCCACAGATACGCAGTATTTT. This gives the protein CASSLVGRGGGPTDTQYF. Combining the CDR3 with reference TRBV11-2 and TRBJ2-3 gives the whole variable domain EAGVAQSPRYKIIEKRQSVAFWCNPISGHATLYWYQQILGQGPKLLIQFQNNGVVDDSQLPKDRFSAERLKGVDSTLKIQPAKLEDSAVYLCASSLVGRGGGPTDTQYFGPGTRLTVL.

This clone appeared a few times. The rearrangement joins TRBV2 to TRBJ2-7; perhaps TRBD2 as D (5 bases). Trimming pared 4 bases from V and 0 bases from J, leaving 10 bases between. Germline V CDR1 and CDR2: SNHLY, FYNNEI. The CDR3 is 14 amino acids. The CDR3 reads CASSAGSSSYEQYF. As DNA, the CDR3 is TGTGCCAGCAGTGCGGGGTCGAGCTCCTACGAGCAGTACTTC.

The V and J genes are TRBV10-2 and TRBJ2-1; D remains ambiguous. Per the germline V gene, CDR1 is WSHSY and CDR2 is SAAADI. This CDR3 is 10 amino acids long. The V end was cut by 8 bases, the J end by 9 bases, with 8 bases between. CDR3 DNA sequence: TGCGCCAGCGGAGCTAGTGAGCAGTTCTTC. It translates to CASGASEQFF.

This clone was recorded a few times. The rearrangement uses TRBV6-5 and TRBJ2-5; D gene unclear. CDR3 size: 11 residues. The germline V gene encodes CDR1 MNHEY and CDR2 SVGAGI. V lost 2 bases to trimming and J lost 9 bases, with 7 bases between them. CDR3 in amino acids: CASSYRAAQYF. DNA of the CDR3: TGTGCCAGCAGTTACAGGGCGGCCCAGTACTTC.

The V gene is TRBV10-2, the J gene TRBJ2-7; D is unclear. V was pared by 2 bases and J by 1 base, with 3 bases between. Germline CDR1 is WSHSY and CDR2 is SAAADI. The length of the CDR3 is 12 residues. As DNA, the CDR3 is TGCGCCAGCAGTGAGCGGTCCTACGAGCAGTACTTC. It specifies CASSERSYEQYF.

In DNA form, the CDR3 reads TGTGCCAGCAGCTTAGTGGGACAGGGAGGCACCTACAATGAGCAGTTCTTC. Translation gives CASSLVGQGGTYNEQFF. The chain is built from TRBV7-8 and TRBJ2-1; the match to TRBD1 covers 9 bases. Germline V gene data show CDR1 as SGHVS and CDR2 as FQNEAQ. The ends lost 1 base at V and 2 bases at J; junction bases unmatched: 6. The CDR3 totals 17 residues.

V is TRBV7-2 and J is TRBJ2-4, with D perhaps matching TRBD2 (5 bases). The CDR3 has 13 residues. Trimming stripped 11 bases from V and 0 bases from J, with 11 bases between. The germline V gene encodes CDR1 SGHTA and CDR2 FQGNSA. DNA of the CDR3: TGTGCCGAGGAGGAGGTAGCCAAAAACATTCAGTACTTC. Protein: CAEEEVAKNIQYF.

The V and J genes are TRBV5-6 and TRBJ2-7; D possibly corresponds to TRBD2 (6 bases). Germline CDR1 and CDR2: SGHDT and YYEEEE. The CDR3 runs 15 residues. Trimming pared 3 bases from V and 3 bases from J, leaving 16 bases between. This chain's CDR3 is CASSSPVGGYYEQYF. The CDR3 nucleotides are TGTGCCAGCAGCTCGCCTGTCGGGGGTTACTACGAGCAGTACTTC.

This clone was observed a handful of times. This rearrangement joins TRBV28 to TRBJ2-3, with 7 bases identical to TRBD1. From germline, CDR1 is MDHEN and CDR2 SYDVKM. CDR3 length: 15 residues. The junction had 5 bases not matched to a gene; V was cut back by 5 bases and J by 0 bases. The DNA of the CDR3 is TGTGCCAGCAGTCTCACAGGGGTCAGCACAGATACGCAGTATTTT. The encoded protein is CASSLTGVSTDTQYF.

The chain uses TRBV13 and TRBJ1-1; possible D gene TRBD1, 6 bases. Germline CDR1 and CDR2: PRHDT and FYEKMQ (reference sequence). The CDR3 covers 14 residues. V gave up 5 bases and J gave up 0 bases, with 10 bases separating them. DNA for the CDR3: TGTGCCAGCAGCCTGGGACACCTGAACACTGAAGCTTTCTTT. It codes for CASSLGHLNTEAFF.

V and J are TRBV27 and TRBJ2-6; 9 nucleotides agree with TRBD1. This CDR3 spans 18 amino acids. The germline CDR1 and CDR2 sequences are MNHEY and SMNVEV (reference sequence). Trimming cost V 6 bases and J 0 bases; bases outside gene matches: 9. The CDR3 coding sequence is TGTGCCAGCAGCTCGGGGACAGGGTTTTACTCTGGGGCCAACGTCCTGACTTTC. Its translation is CASSSGTGFYSGANVLTF.

V and J are TRBV6-5 and TRBJ2-7; 10 nucleotides align to TRBD1. This CDR3 region has 14 residues. V shed 4 bases, J shed 5 bases, and the junction held 5 bases outside the gene matches. The V gene's germline CDR1 is MNHEY and CDR2 SVGAGI. The CDR3 sequence is CASSLGQGTDEQYF. Written as DNA, the CDR3 is TGTGCCAGCAGTTTGGGACAGGGGACAGACGAGCAGTACTTC.